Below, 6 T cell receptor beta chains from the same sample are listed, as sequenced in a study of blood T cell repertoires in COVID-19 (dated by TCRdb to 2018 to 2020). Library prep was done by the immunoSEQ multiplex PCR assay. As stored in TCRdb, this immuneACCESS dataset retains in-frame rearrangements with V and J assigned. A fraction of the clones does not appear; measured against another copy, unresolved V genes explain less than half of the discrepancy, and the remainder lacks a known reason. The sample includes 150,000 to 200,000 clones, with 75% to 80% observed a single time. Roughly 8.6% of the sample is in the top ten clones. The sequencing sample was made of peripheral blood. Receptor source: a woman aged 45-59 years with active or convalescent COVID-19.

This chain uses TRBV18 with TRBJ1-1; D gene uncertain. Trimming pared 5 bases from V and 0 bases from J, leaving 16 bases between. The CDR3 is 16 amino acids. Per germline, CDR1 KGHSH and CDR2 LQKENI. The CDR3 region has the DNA TGTGCCAGCTCATCGTTGAACGGACTCATGAACACTGAAGCTTTCTTT. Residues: CASSSLNGLMNTEAFF.

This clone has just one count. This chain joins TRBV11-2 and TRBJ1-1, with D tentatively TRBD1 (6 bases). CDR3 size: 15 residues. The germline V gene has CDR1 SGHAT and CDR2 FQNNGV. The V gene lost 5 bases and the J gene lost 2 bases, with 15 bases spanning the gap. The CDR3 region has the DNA TGTGCCAGCAGCCGGGGGGACAACCTTAACACTGAAGCTTTCTTT. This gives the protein CASSRGDNLNTEAFF.

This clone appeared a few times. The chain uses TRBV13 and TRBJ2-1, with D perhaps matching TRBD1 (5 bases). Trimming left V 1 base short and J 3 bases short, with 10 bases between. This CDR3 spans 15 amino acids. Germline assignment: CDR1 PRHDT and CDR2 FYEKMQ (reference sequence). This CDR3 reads CASSLDGRDYNEQFF. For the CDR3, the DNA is TGTGCCAGCAGCTTAGATGGCAGGGACTACAATGAGCAGTTCTTC.

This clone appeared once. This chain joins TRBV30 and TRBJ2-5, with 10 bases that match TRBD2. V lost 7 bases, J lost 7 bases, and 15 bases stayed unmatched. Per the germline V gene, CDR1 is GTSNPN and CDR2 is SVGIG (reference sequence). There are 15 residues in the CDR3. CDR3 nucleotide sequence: TGTGCCTCACGGGGGGCTAGCGGGAGAGTTGGGACCCAGTACTTC. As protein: CASRGASGRVGTQYF.

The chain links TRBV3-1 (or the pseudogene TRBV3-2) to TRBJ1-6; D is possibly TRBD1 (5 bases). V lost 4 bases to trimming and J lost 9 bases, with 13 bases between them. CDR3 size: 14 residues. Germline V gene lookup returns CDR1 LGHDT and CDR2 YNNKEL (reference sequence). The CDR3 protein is CASSPRGGSSPLHF. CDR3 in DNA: TGTGCCAGCAGCCCAAGGGGCGGGAGTTCACCCCTCCACTTT.

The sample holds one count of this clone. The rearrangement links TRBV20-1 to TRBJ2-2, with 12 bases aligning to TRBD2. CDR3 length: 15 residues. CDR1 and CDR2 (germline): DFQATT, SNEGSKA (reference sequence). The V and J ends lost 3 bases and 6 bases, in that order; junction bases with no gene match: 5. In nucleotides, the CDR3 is TGCAGTGCTAGTGTTCTAGCGGGAGGGGCCGGGGAGCTGTTTTTT. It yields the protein CSASVLAGGAGELFF.